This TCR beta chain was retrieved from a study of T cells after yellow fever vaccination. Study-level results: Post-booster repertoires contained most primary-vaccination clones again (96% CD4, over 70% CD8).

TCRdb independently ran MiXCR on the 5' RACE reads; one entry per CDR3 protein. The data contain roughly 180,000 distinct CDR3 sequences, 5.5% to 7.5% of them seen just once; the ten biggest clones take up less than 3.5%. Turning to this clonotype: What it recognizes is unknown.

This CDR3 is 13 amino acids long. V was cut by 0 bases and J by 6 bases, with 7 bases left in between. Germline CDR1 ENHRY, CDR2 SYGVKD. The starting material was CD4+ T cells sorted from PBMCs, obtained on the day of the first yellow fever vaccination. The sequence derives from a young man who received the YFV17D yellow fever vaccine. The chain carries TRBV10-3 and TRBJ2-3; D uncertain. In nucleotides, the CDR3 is TGTGCCATCAGTGAGTCGTTGGGGGATACGCAGTATTTT. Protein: CAISESLGDTQYF.